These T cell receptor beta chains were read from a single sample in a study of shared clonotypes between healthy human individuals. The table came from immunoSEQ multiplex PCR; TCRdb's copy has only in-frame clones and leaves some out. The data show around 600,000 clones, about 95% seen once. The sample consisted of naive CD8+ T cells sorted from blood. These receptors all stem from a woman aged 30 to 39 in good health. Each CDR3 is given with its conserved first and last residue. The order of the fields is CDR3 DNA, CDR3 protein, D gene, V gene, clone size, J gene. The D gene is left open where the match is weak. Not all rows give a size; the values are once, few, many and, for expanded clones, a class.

TGTGCCAGCACCGGCGCGGGGCCCACTGGTGAGCAGTTCTTC	CASTGAGPTGEQFF	-	TRBV27	-	TRBJ2-1
TGCAGCGTTGAATTAGCGGGTCCGGTAGATACGCAGTATTTT	CSVELAGPVDTQYF	TRBD2	TRBV29-1	-	TRBJ2-3
TGCGCCAGCAGCCCTAGACAAGGGCAGCCCCAGCATTTT	CASSPRQGQPQHF	-	TRBV4-1	-	TRBJ1-5
TGTGCCAGCAGTTCCCCCACCGAGCGGGAGAGGGATGAGCAGTTCTTC	CASSSPTERERDEQFF	TRBD2	TRBV28	-	TRBJ2-1
TGTGCCAGCAGCTTAGTACAGGATGGCTACACCTTC	CASSLVQDGYTF	-	TRBV11-2	-	TRBJ1-2
TGTGCCAGCAGTGGACAGCCAAACTACGAGCAGTACTTC	CASSGQPNYEQYF	-	TRBV2	-	TRBJ2-7
TGTGCCAGCAGCGTAGGGTCAAGTCATGGAAAACTGTTTTTT	CASSVGSSHGKLFF	-	TRBV9	-	TRBJ1-4
TGCGCCAGCAGCCACCACAGGGCTAACTATGGCTACACCTTC	CASSHHRANYGYTF	-	TRBV4-1	-	TRBJ1-2
TGTGCCAGCAGCCCCGGACGGTCTAGGAGTGGCTACACCTTC	CASSPGRSRSGYTF	-	TRBV5-5	-	TRBJ1-2
TGTGCCAGCACCCCTGGGACAGGGAGGCAGCCCCAGCATTTT	CASTPGTGRQPQHF	TRBD1	TRBV28	-	TRBJ1-5
TGTGCCAGCAGCACGGACCGACGCTTGAACACTGAAGCTTTCTTT	CASSTDRRLNTEAFF	-	TRBV7-9	-	TRBJ1-1
TGCGCCAGCACCGGGACAGGAGACACTGAAGCTTTCTTT	CASTGTGDTEAFF	TRBD1	TRBV5-1	-	TRBJ1-1
TGTGCCAGCAGCTTAGTCGGGGAGAGGGTATACGAGCAGTACTTC	CASSLVGERVYEQYF	-	TRBV7-8	-	TRBJ2-7
TGTGCCAGCAGCTTAATTAAGAATTTAGCGGGATTGGGCAATGAGCAGTTCTTC	CASSLIKNLAGLGNEQFF	TRBD2	TRBV11-2	-	TRBJ2-1
TGCGCCAGCAGCCAAGTGGCAGGACTAGCGAAAAGCTCCTACGAGCAGTACTTC	CASSQVAGLAKSSYEQYF	TRBD2	TRBV4-1	-	TRBJ2-7
TGTGCCAGCAGCCTTTTCGCCGGGGACACTGAAAAACTGTTTTTT	CASSLFAGDTEKLFF	-	TRBV6-5	-	TRBJ1-4
TGTGCCAGCAGTTTAGTGGCAGGAGGAAACACCATATATTTT	CASSLVAGGNTIYF	-	TRBV27	-	TRBJ1-3
TGTGCCAGCAGTTTGCTCCTAACTCACTATGGCTACACCTTC	CASSLLLTHYGYTF	-	TRBV28	-	TRBJ1-2
TGCGCCAGCAGCCTCTCTACAGGGAGTGGTACTGAAGCTTTCTTT	CASSLSTGSGTEAFF	-	TRBV4-1	-	TRBJ1-1
TGCACCACACCCGAGAACACTGAAGCTTTCTTT	CTTPENTEAFF	-	TRBV20-1	-	TRBJ1-1
TGTGCCAGCAGCAAAGCTTCGGGAGGGAAAGAGGAAAAACTGTTTTTT	CASSKASGGKEEKLFF	-	TRBV21-1	once	TRBJ1-4
TGTGCCAGCAGTTCGGGACTCCGCTACGAGCAGTACTTC	CASSSGLRYEQYF	-	TRBV25-1	-	TRBJ2-7
TGCAGCGTCAGACAGTTGTGGGGTGGCTACACCTTC	CSVRQLWGGYTF	-	TRBV29-1	-	TRBJ1-2
TGCGCCAGCAGCCAAGACCTAGCGGGAGAGGGCACAGATACGCAGTATTTT	CASSQDLAGEGTDTQYF	TRBD2	TRBV4-1	-	TRBJ2-3
TGTGCCAGCAGCCAAGTAAAAGGGACTAGCGGAAACACCGGGGAGCTGTTTTTT	CASSQVKGTSGNTGELFF	TRBD2	TRBV4-2	-	TRBJ2-2
TGCGCCAGCAGCCAAACCTACGGTTTTGGAAACACCATATATTTT	CASSQTYGFGNTIYF	-	TRBV4-1	-	TRBJ1-3
TGTGCCAGCAGCTACTCTAACGATGAGCAGTTCTTC	CASSYSNDEQFF	-	TRBV28	-	TRBJ2-1
TGCGCCAGTGGGGGGGATCAGCCCCAGCATTTT	CASGGDQPQHF	-	TRBV10-2	-	TRBJ1-5
TGTGCCAGTACCCCGACCGTTGGCCGATCCTACGAGCAGTACTTC	CASTPTVGRSYEQYF	-	TRBV19	-	TRBJ2-7
TGTGCCTGGACTCGTTACCCAACTAATGAAAAACTGTTTTTT	CAWTRYPTNEKLFF	-	TRBV30	-	TRBJ1-4
TGTGCCAGCAGCGATAGCGGCACCGGGGAGCTGTTTTTT	CASSDSGTGELFF	-	TRBV7-7	-	TRBJ2-2
TGTGCCAGCAGCCAAGATATCCTAGCGAGTTCAGATACGCAGTATTTT	CASSQDILASSDTQYF	-	TRBV4-2	-	TRBJ2-3
TGTGCCAGCAGTGAAGCGCCCCCGGCTAGGACCTCAAGAACTGAAGCTTTCTTT	CASSEAPPARTSRTEAFF	-	TRBV2	-	TRBJ1-1
TGTGCCAGCAGCACAACGCTACCGGGACTAGCGGGAGTTGATACGCAGTATTTT	CASSTTLPGLAGVDTQYF	TRBD2	TRBV7-8	-	TRBJ2-3
TGTGCCAGCAGTTCCGAAGCGGGCACCGGCTACGAGCAGTACTTC	CASSSEAGTGYEQYF	-	TRBV28	-	TRBJ2-7
TGTGCCAGCAGTTTAACAGGGGGCTCCTACGAGCAGTACTTC	CASSLTGGSYEQYF	TRBD1	TRBV28	few	TRBJ2-7
TGTGCCAGCAGCTTGGACAGGGATTCACCCCTCCACTTT	CASSLDRDSPLHF	-	TRBV5-6	-	TRBJ1-6
TGTGCCAGCAGTGGAAATTTAGAGCAGTACTTC	CASSGNLEQYF	-	TRBV2	-	TRBJ2-5
TGTGCCTGGAGTGTGACAGGGGGGGTAGAAAAACTGTTTTTT	CAWSVTGGVEKLFF	TRBD1	TRBV30	once	TRBJ1-4
TGTGCCAGCAGTTTAAGACTAGCGGGAGCCTCCTACGAGCAGTACTTC	CASSLRLAGASYEQYF	TRBD2	TRBV28	-	TRBJ2-7
TGTGCCAGCAGCGCCACTAGTTACAATGAGCAGTTCTTC	CASSATSYNEQFF	-	TRBV9	-	TRBJ2-1
TGTGCCAGCAGGGTGACTAGGTACGAGCAGTACTTC	CASRVTRYEQYF	-	TRBV2	-	TRBJ2-7
TGTGCCAGCAGTTTATTACAGGGCAATGAGCAGTTCTTC	CASSLLQGNEQFF	-	TRBV28	-	TRBJ2-1
TGTGCCATCAGTGATGAGATGGGCTACAGACAAACCTACGAGCAGTACTTC	CAISDEMGYRQTYEQYF	-	TRBV10-3	once	TRBJ2-7
TGTGCCAGCAGTGGACTAGCGGGAGTAGAGGAGCAGTTCTTC	CASSGLAGVEEQFF	TRBD2	TRBV27	once	TRBJ2-1
TGTGCCAGCAGTATAGGACAGCTTTTGAACACTGAAGCTTTCTTT	CASSIGQLLNTEAFF	-	TRBV28	-	TRBJ1-1
TGTGCCAGTAGTATGCCTAGCGGGAACGGGGAGCTGTTTTTT	CASSMPSGNGELFF	TRBD2	TRBV19	-	TRBJ2-2
TGTGCCAGCAGTTTTACTGGGGGTATCTCCTCCGGGGAGCTGTTTTTT	CASSFTGGISSGELFF	-	TRBV27	-	TRBJ2-2
TGTGCCAGCACGCAGACAGGGGGGGCGATTGGCTACACCTTC	CASTQTGGAIGYTF	TRBD1	TRBV27	-	TRBJ1-2
TGCGCCAGCAGCTTGAAAAAAGCCACGAACACTGAAGCTTTCTTT	CASSLKKATNTEAFF	-	TRBV5-1	-	TRBJ1-1
TGTGCCACCTCGGGGGAGTCCGTCACAGATACGCAGTATTTT	CATSGESVTDTQYF	-	TRBV15	-	TRBJ2-3
TGTGCCAGCAGTGAAATGGGTGCCAGGAGGCGGACAGATACGCAGTATTTT	CASSEMGARRRTDTQYF	-	TRBV6-1	-	TRBJ2-3
TGTGCCAGCAGCTCTCCGTGGGGGGCCATCGAGCAGTACTTC	CASSSPWGAIEQYF	-	TRBV11-2	-	TRBJ2-7
TGCGCCAGCAGCCCGGACACTTTTGGAGATACGCAGTATTTT	CASSPDTFGDTQYF	-	TRBV5-1	-	TRBJ2-3
TGTGCCAGCAGCGTAGGACTGCACTCCTACGAGCAGTACTTC	CASSVGLHSYEQYF	-	TRBV9	-	TRBJ2-7